This T cell receptor (beta chain) appears in the sequencing data of a study of patients and donors after allogeneic stem cell transplantation. TCRdb passed the RT-PCR reads through MiXCR, listing each CDR3 protein once. This sample carries about 960,000 distinct CDR3 sequences, roughly 17% of them seen once, and the ten largest clones take roughly 6%. This clonotype was picked up a small number of times. Just one base apart from a much larger clone, this may be a read error. CDR3 length: 11 amino acids. Trimming removed 3 bases at V and 8 bases at J, with 5 bases between. The chain has TRBV12-3 or TRBV12-4 and TRBJ1-3; D remains unclear. The sequenced sample was blood, either unsorted or a sorted T cell fraction (not recorded which). This TCR was sampled from a human donor who was either an allogeneic HSCT recipient or a stem cell or donor lymphocyte infusion donor (not recorded which). It is not recorded whose cells these are; they may come from a transplant donor. The CDR3 loop is CASSLRHTIYF. The CDR3 nucleotides read TGTGCCAGCAGTTTGAGGCACACCATATATTTT.